A selection of T cell receptor beta chains follows, all from one sample in a study of blood T cell repertoires in COVID-19. Here immunoSEQ multiplex PCR was the method, and the copy in TCRdb shows in-frame clones only, minus some. The table has about 250,000 clones, 86% seen once; the top ten hold 5% to 6%. Sequencing used peripheral blood. The receptors were sampled from a woman older than 75 with COVID-19, enrolled during active disease. Both conserved end residues are part of each CDR3. Each record gives: CDR3 length, V gene, D gene, CDR3 protein. A D gene is named only where the DNA matches it firmly.

>14|TRBV6-5|.
CASAYGATNEKLFF
>15|TRBV19|TRBD2
CASTLSGGGTGELFF
>17|TRBV4-2|TRBD1
CASSQDWRDRPYQPQHF
>15|TRBV7-2|TRBD1
CASSLGGQGYEKLFF
>12|TRBV7-9|.
CASSFGGETQYF
>14|TRBV6-5|TRBD1
CASTAGTGSLSHTF
>14|TRBV6-2/TRBV6-3|.
CASSHGANTGELFF
>15|TRBV7-2|TRBD1
CASSSRTGGALEAFF
>15|TRBV5-1|TRBD1
CASSMGQINTGELFF
>17|TRBV19|TRBD2
CASSSLGGGTKSNEQFF